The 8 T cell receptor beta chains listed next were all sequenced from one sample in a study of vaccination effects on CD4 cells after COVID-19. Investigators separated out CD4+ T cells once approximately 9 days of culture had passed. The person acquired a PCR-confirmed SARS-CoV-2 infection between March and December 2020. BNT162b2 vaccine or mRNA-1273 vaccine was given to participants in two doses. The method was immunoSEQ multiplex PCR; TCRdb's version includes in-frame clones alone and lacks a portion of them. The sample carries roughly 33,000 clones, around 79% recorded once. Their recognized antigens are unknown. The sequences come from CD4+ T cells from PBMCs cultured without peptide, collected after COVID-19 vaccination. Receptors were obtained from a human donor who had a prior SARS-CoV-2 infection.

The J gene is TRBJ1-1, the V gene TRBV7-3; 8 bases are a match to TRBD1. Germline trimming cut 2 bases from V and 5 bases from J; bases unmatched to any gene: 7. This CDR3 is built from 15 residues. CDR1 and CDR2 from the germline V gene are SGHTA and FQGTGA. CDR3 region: CASSLSGGDMTEAFF. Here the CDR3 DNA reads TGTGCCAGCAGCTTATCAGGGGGCGATATGACTGAAGCTTTCTTT.

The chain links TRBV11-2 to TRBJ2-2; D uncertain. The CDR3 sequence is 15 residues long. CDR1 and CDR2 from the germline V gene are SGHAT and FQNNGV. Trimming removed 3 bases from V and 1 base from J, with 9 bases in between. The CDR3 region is CASSFYVGNTGELFF. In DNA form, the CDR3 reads TGTGCCAGCAGCTTTTACGTAGGGAACACCGGGGAGCTGTTTTTT.

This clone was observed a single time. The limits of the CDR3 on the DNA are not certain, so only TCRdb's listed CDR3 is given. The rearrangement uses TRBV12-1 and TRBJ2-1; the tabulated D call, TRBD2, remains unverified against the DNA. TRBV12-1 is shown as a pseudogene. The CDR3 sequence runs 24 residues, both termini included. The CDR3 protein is CASSSKPGLAVSFNEQFFGNEQFF.

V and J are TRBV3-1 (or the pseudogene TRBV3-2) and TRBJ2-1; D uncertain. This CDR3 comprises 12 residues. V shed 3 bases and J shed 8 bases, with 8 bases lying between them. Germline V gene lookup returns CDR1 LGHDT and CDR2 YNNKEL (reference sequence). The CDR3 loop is CASSQPGYEQFF. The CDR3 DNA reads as TGTGCCAGCAGCCAGCCCGGTTATGAGCAGTTCTTC.

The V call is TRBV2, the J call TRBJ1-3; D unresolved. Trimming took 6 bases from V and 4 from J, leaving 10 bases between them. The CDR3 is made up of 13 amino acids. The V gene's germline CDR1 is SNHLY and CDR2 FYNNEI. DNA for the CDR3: TGTGCCAGCAGCGACCGTTTCGGAAACACCATATATTTT. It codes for CASSDRFGNTIYF.

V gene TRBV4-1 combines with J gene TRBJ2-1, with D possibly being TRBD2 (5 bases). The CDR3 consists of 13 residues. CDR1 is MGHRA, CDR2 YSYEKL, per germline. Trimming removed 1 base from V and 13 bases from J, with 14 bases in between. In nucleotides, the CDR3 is TGCGCCAGCAGCCAAGTTGCTAGCCCAGCTCAGTTCTTC. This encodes CASSQVASPAQFF.

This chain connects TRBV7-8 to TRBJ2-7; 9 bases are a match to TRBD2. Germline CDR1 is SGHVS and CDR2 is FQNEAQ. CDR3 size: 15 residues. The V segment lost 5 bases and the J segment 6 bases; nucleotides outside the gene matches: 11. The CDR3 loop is CASSQLDSGRTEQYF. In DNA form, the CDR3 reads TGTGCCAGCAGCCAACTCGACAGCGGGAGGACCGAGCAGTACTTC.

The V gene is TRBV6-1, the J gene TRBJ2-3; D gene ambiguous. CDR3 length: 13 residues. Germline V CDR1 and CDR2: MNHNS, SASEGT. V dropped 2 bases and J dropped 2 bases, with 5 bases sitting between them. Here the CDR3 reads CASSEHYTDTQYF. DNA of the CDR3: TGTGCCAGCAGTGAACACTACACAGATACGCAGTATTTT.